These 23 T cell receptor beta chains came from one sample sequenced in a study of OX40 agonist ivuxolimab in advanced cancers. The assay was immunoSEQ multiplex PCR, and TCRdb's table has in-frame clones only and misses some. Among fewer than 25,000 clones, 85% were seen once, and the ten largest hold around 38%. Sequences were derived from CD4+ or CD8+ T cells sorted from blood, sampled in a trial of the OX40 agonist ivuxolimab. The receptor set was obtained from an adult with an advanced solid tumor such as melanoma, head and neck, liver or kidney cancer.

This chain connects TRBV13 to TRBJ2-1, with D possibly matching TRBD1 (6 bases). Germline CDR1 PRHDT, CDR2 FYEKMQ (reference sequence). The CDR3 spans 14 residues. Between the trimmed V and J ends, which lost 11 bases and 0 bases, there was a span of 14 bases. The DNA for the CDR3 is TGTGCCTGCGACACAGGGAGCTCCTACAATGAGCAGTTCTTC. This sequence encodes CACDTGSSYNEQFF.

The chain employs TRBV27 and TRBJ2-1; tentative D call: TRBD1 (6 bases). Germline CDR1 reads MNHEY; CDR2 reads SMNVEV (reference sequence). The CDR3 has 16 residues. V was cut by 2 bases and J by 6 bases, with 17 bases left in between. The CDR3, as DNA: TGTGCCAGCAGTTTAATCGGGACACCCGAGGGCAATGAGCAGTTCTTC. It specifies CASSLIGTPEGNEQFF.

This clone appeared a few times. This chain uses TRBV2 with TRBJ2-1; possibly TRBD1 for D (6 bases). Trimming cost V 7 bases and J 5 bases, with 15 bases left between them. In germline, CDR1 is SNHLY, CDR2 FYNNEI. This CDR3 is 14 amino acids long. DNA of the CDR3: TGTGCCAGCAAAAAGCGGACAGCGGACAATGAGCAGTTCTTC. As protein: CASKKRTADNEQFF.

The rearrangement links TRBV2 to TRBJ2-7; D remains unclear. V was trimmed by 3 bases and J by 3 bases, leaving 9 bases between them. Germline CDR1 reads SNHLY; CDR2 reads FYNNEI. The CDR3 runs 13 residues. The CDR3 DNA reads as TGTGCCAGCAGTGACGTCACAAACTACGAGCAGTACTTC. Amino acids: CASSDVTNYEQYF.

The chain is built from TRBV4-1 and TRBJ2-3; D might be TRBD1 or TRBD2, each matching 5 bases. There are 18 residues in the CDR3. Deletions cut 5 bases from V and 0 bases from J, with 21 bases between. CDR1 and CDR2 from the germline V gene are MGHRA and YSYEKL. CDR3 sequence (DNA): TGCGCCAGCAGCGGTAGAAGAGGGGATGGAGCTAGCACAGATACGCAGTATTTT. Translated, it gives CASSGRRGDGASTDTQYF.

The chain combines TRBV5-6 with TRBJ2-7; possibly TRBD2 for D (7 bases). This CDR3 spans 14 amino acids. Trimming shortened V by 0 bases and J by 5 bases, and 12 bases separated the two germline ends. CDR1 and CDR2 (germline): SGHDT, YYEEEE. CDR3 coding DNA: TGTGCCAGCAGCTTGGGAGGGGGGGAGGACGAGCAGTACTTC. Translating gives CASSLGGGEDEQYF.

This chain uses TRBV2 with TRBJ1-1; a weak D match, TRBD1 (6 bases). Trimming shortened V by 6 bases and J by 1 base, and 12 bases separated the two germline ends. This CDR3 has 14 residues. Germline V gene data show CDR1 as SNHLY and CDR2 as FYNNEI. CDR3 DNA sequence: TGTGCCAGCAGGACAACAGGGACGAACACTGAAGCTTTCTTT. Its protein is CASRTTGTNTEAFF.

Turning to this clone: The identical CDR3 is also encoded by other nucleotide sequences in the sample. This CDR3 reads CASSIGGGGYEQYF. The DNA for the CDR3 is TGTGCCAGTAGTATAGGGGGGGGCGGCTACGAGCAGTACTTC. The chain couples TRBV19 to TRBJ2-7; tentative D call: TRBD2 (7 bases). V was shortened by 1 base and J by 3 bases, with 10 bases between the two germline ends. This CDR3 has 14 amino acids. Germline V gene lookup returns CDR1 LNHDA and CDR2 SQIVND (reference sequence).

The rearrangement links TRBV27 to TRBJ1-1, with D hard to call. Germline CDR1 is MNHEY and CDR2 is SMNVEV (reference sequence). The V gene lost 5 bases and the J gene lost 1 base, with 14 bases spanning the gap. The CDR3 has 15 residues. In nucleotides, the CDR3 is TGTGCCAGCAGTGTTAGCGGAATTCAGAACACTGAAGCTTTCTTT. Protein product: CASSVSGIQNTEAFF.

This sequence joins TRBV7-8 and TRBJ2-5; 7 bases are a match to TRBD1. The germline V gene encodes CDR1 SGHVS and CDR2 FQNEAQ. The CDR3 extends over 16 amino acids. Losses at the gene ends were 1 base for V and 7 bases for J; bases not matched to a gene: 12. CDR3 protein: CASSLGQGSVGRTQYF. Here the CDR3 DNA reads TGTGCCAGCAGCTTAGGACAGGGTAGCGTGGGTCGGACCCAGTACTTC.

The rearrangement links TRBV4-1 to TRBJ2-1; TRBD1 matches at 9 bases. CDR3 length: 17 residues. V was clipped by 4 bases and J by 5 bases; unmatched bases: 12. The V gene's germline CDR1 is MGHRA and CDR2 YSYEKL. CDR3 sequence reads: CASSPLGTGYLHNEQFF. The CDR3, as DNA: TGCGCCAGCAGCCCTTTGGGGACAGGGTACCTACACAATGAGCAGTTCTTC.

V and J are TRBV15 and TRBJ2-7; TRBD1 is a possible D gene (5 bases). The CDR3 sequence is 14 residues long. Between the trimmed V and J ends, which lost 3 bases and 1 base, there was a span of 10 bases. Per the germline V gene, CDR1 is LNHNV and CDR2 is YYDKDF (reference sequence). The CDR3 DNA reads as TGTGCCACCAGCAGTCCGCCAGGGTCCTACGAGCAGTACTTC. It translates to CATSSPPGSYEQYF.

V usage is TRBV10-3 and J usage is TRBJ2-7, with D hard to call. The CDR3 loop spans 16 amino acids. V was shortened by 2 bases and J by 6 bases, with 20 bases between the two germline ends. Germline-derived CDR1 and CDR2 are ENHRY and SYGVKD. Written as DNA, the CDR3 is TGTGCCATCAGTGAGCTTATTAATTATGATTGGGCCGAGCAGTACTTC. This translates into CAISELINYDWAEQYF.

Here the CDR3 reads CASSYLQGTPGELFF. CDR3 nucleotide sequence: TGTGCCAGCAGCTACCTGCAGGGGACCCCGGGGGAGCTGTTTTTT. The chain links TRBV5-8 to TRBJ2-2; D might be TRBD1 (6 bases). Germline assignment: CDR1 SGHTS and CDR2 YDEGEE. The CDR3 covers 15 residues. The ends were cut back, 3 bases at V and 8 bases at J, with 17 bases in the middle.

This rearrangement joins TRBV27 to TRBJ2-7; the D call may be TRBD1 or TRBD2 (5 bases each). Germline loops: CDR1 MNHEY, CDR2 SMNVEV (reference sequence). With 6 bases removed from V and 3 bases from J, the gap between germline ends came to 18 bases. The CDR3 loop spans 15 amino acids. The CDR3 sequence: CASSWTSGPLYEQYF. DNA for the CDR3: TGTGCCAGCAGCTGGACGTCGGGGCCCCTCTACGAGCAGTACTTC.

This clone is large by share. The CDR3: CASSWDGDQPQHF. The CDR3, as DNA: TGTGCCAGCAGTTGGGACGGAGATCAGCCCCAGCATTTT. This chain uses TRBV7-9 with TRBJ1-5, with D possibly TRBD1 on 5 matching bases. V was cut by 6 bases and J by 5 bases, with 11 bases left in between. The CDR3 covers 13 residues. The germline gives CDR1 SEHNR, CDR2 FQNEAQ (reference sequence).

The CDR3 DNA reads as TGCGCCAGCAGCCAAGATGGGGCACAGGCACGAGAAAAACTGTTTTTT. Encoded protein: CASSQDGAQAREKLFF. This sequence joins TRBV4-1 and TRBJ1-4, with D perhaps matching TRBD1 (5 bases). The ends were cut back, 0 bases at V and 8 bases at J, with 16 bases in the middle. CDR3 length equals 16 residues. Germline CDR1 and CDR2: MGHRA and YSYEKL.

The CDR3 DNA is TGTGCCAGCAGCGCCGAGACAGGCGGAGCTGAAAAACTGTTTTTT. Its translation: CASSAETGGAEKLFF. The rearrangement links TRBV7-9 to TRBJ1-4; possible D gene TRBD1, 6 bases. The germline gives CDR1 SEHNR, CDR2 FQNEAQ (reference sequence). The CDR3 length is 15 residues. The germline V and J ends were trimmed by 5 bases and 7 bases, with 17 bases remaining between them.

The chain uses TRBV6-6 and TRBJ2-5, with D maybe TRBD1 (6 bases). V dropped 7 bases and J dropped 1 base, with 19 bases sitting between them. Germline CDR1 and CDR2: MNHNY and SVGAGI (reference sequence). The CDR3 length is 16 residues. The CDR3: CASITGKGSPQETQYF. The CDR3 DNA reads as TGTGCCAGCATCACAGGGAAGGGGAGCCCCCAAGAGACCCAGTACTTC.

The V call is TRBV7-6, the J call TRBJ2-7; TRBD2 agrees at 13 bases. Germline CDR1 reads SGHVS; CDR2 reads FNYEAQ. After removal of 1 base from V and 5 bases from J, the junction contained 5 bases not matched to a gene. The CDR3 is 16 residues long. The CDR3 DNA is TGTGCCAGCAGCTTAGGGGGGACTAGCGGGGTTCACGAGCAGTACTTC. It codes for CASSLGGTSGVHEQYF.

The gene calls are TRBV28 and TRBJ2-7; 8 bases fit TRBD2. The CDR3 length is 16 residues. The junction had 9 bases not matched to a gene; V was cut back by 3 bases and J by 2 bases. From germline, CDR1 is MDHEN and CDR2 SYDVKM. The CDR3: CASSLELAGYTYEQYF. CDR3 in DNA: TGTGCCAGCAGTTTGGAGCTAGCGGGTTATACCTACGAGCAGTACTTC.

The chain couples TRBV4-1 to TRBJ2-2; possibly TRBD2 for D (5 bases). CDR1 MGHRA and CDR2 YSYEKL come from the germline V gene. Between the trimmed V and J ends, which lost 1 base and 5 bases, there was a span of 17 bases. This CDR3 is 17 amino acids long. In DNA form, the CDR3 reads TGCGCCAGCAGCCAAGGTTTTAAGGGAGCACGGACCGGGGAGCTGTTTTTT. Its translation is CASSQGFKGARTGELFF.

The chain has TRBV10-1 and TRBJ2-3; TRBD1 matches at 7 bases. The CDR3 loop spans 15 amino acids. Germline V gene data show CDR1 as WNHNN and CDR2 as SYGVQD (reference sequence). The V and J ends lost 5 bases and 3 bases, in that order; junction bases with no gene match: 8. The chain's CDR3 is CASSIQGRGTDTQYF. In nucleotides, the CDR3 is TGCGCCAGCAGTATACAGGGGCGCGGAACAGATACGCAGTATTTT.